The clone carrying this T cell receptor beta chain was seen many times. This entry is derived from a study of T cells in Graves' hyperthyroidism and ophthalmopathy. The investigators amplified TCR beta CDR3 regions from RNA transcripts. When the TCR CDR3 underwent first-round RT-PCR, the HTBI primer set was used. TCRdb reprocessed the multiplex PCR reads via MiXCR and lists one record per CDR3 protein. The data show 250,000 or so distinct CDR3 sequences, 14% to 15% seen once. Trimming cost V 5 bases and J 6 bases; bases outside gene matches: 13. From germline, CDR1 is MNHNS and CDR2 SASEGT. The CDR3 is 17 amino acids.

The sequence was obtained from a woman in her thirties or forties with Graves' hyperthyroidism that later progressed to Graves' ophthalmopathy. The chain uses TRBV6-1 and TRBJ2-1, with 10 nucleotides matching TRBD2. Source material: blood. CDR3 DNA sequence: TGTGCCAGCAGTTCCGATCCCGGGACTAGCGTAATCAATGAGCAGTTCTTC. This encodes CASSSDPGTSVINEQFF.